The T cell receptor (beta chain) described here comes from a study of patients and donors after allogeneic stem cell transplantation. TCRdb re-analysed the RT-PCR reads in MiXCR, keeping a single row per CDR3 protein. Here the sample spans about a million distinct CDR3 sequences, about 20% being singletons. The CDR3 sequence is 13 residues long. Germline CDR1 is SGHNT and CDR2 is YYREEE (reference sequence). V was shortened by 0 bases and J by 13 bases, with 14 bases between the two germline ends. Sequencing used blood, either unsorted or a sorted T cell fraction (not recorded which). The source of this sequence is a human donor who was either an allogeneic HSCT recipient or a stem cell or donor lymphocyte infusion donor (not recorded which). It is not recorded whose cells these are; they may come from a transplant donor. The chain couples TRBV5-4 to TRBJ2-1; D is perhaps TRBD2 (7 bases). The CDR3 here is CASSLEGGGTQFF. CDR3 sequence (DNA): TGTGCCAGCAGCTTGGAAGGGGGGGGGACTCAGTTCTTC.